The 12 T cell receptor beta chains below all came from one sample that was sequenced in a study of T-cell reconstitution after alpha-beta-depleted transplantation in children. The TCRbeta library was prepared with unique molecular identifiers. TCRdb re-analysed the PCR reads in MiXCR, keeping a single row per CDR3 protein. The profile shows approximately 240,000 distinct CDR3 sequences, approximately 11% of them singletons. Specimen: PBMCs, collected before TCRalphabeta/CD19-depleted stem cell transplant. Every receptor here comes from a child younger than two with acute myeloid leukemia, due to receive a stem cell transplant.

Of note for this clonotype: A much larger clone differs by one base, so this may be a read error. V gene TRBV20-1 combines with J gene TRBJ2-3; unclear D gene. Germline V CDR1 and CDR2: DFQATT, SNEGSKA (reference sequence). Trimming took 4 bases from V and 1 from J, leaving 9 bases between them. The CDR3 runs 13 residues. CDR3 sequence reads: CSAINSRTDTQYF. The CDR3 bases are TGCAGTGCTATCAACAGCCGCACAGATACGCAGTATTTT.

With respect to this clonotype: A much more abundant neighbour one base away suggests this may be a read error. DNA of the CDR3: TGTGCCCGCAGTTTCCGGAGCTCCTACGAGCAGTACTTC. It specifies CARSFRSSYEQYF. This sequence joins TRBV12-3 or TRBV12-4 and TRBJ2-7; no firm D call. This CDR3 has 13 residues.

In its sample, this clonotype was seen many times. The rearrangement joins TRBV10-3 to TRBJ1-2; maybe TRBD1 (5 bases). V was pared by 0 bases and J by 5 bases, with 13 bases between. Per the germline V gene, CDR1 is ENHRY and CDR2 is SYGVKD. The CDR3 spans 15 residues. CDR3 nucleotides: TGTGCCATCAGTGAGTCGGGGACGCCTTCTTATGGCTACACCTTC. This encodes CAISESGTPSYGYTF.

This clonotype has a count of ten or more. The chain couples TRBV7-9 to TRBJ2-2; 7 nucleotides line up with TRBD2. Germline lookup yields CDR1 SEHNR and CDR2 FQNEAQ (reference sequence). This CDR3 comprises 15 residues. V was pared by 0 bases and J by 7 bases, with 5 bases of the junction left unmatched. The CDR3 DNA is TGTGCCAGCAGCTTAGCCGCACTAGCGAACGGGGAGCTGTTTTTT. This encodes CASSLAALANGELFF.

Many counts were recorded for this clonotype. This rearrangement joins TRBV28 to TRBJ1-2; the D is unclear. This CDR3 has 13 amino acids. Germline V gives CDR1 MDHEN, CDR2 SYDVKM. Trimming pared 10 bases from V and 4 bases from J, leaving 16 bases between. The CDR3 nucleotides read TGTGCCACCAGCAAACAGCCCCCCTATGGCTACACCTTC. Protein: CATSKQPPYGYTF.

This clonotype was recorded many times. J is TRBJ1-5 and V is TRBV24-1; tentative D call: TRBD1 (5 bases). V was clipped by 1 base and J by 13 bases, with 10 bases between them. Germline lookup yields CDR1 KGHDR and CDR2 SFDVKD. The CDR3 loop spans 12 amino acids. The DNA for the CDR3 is TGTGCCACCAGTGATTTAACCGGGACTCAGCATTTT. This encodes CATSDLTGTQHF.

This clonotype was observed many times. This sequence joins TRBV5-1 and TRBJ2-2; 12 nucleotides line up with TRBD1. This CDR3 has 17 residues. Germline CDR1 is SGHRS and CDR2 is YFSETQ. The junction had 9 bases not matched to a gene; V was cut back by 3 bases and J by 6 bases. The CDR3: CASSSRDRGLVAGELFF. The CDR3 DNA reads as TGCGCCAGCAGCTCCCGGGACAGGGGGCTCGTAGCCGGGGAGCTGTTTTTT.

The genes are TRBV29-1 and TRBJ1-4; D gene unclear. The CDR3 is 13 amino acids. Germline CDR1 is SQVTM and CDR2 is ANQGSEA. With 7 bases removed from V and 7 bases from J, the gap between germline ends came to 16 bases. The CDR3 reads CSATQRASEKLFF. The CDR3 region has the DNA TGCAGCGCGACACAGAGGGCATCTGAAAAACTGTTTTTT.

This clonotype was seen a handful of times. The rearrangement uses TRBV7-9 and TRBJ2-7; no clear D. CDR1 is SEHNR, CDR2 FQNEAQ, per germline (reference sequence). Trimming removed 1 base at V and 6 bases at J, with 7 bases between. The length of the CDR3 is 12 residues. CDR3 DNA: TGTGCCAGCAGCTTAGTGGACCGCGAGCAGTACTTC. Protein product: CASSLVDREQYF.

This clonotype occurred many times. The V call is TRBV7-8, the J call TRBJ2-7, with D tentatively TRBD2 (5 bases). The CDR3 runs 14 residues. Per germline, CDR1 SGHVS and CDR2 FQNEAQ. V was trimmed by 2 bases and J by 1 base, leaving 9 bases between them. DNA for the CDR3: TGTGCCAGCAGCTTATCGGAGGTATCCTACGAGCAGTACTTC. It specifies CASSLSEVSYEQYF.

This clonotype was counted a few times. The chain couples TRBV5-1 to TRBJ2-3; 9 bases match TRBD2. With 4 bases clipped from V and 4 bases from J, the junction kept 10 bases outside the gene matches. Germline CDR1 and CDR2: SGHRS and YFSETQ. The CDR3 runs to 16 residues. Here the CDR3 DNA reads TGCGCCAGCAGCGGACCGGGACTAGCAGGCGCAGATACGCAGTATTTT. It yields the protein CASSGPGLAGADTQYF.

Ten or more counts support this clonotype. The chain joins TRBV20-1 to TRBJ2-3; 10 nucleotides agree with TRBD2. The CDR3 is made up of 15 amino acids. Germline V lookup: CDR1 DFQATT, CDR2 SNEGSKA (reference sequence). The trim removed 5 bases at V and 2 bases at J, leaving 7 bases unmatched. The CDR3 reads CSAGRAGGNTDTQYF. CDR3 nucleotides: TGCAGTGCTGGGAGAGCGGGGGGGAACACAGATACGCAGTATTTT.